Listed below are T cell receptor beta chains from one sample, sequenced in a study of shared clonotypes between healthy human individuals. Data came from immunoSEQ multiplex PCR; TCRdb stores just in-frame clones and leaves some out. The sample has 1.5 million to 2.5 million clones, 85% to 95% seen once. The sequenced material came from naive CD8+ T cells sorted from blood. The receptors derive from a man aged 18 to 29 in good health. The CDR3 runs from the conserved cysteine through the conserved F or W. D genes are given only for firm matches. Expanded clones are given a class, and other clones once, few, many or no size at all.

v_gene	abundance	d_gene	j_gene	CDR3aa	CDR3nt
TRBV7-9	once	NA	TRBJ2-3	CASSLSDGSSDTQYF	TGTGCCAGCAGCCTATCTGATGGCTCCTCAGATACGCAGTATTTT
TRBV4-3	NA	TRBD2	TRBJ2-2	CASSQDWEGGGELFF	TGCGCCAGCAGCCAAGATTGGGAGGGCGGCGGGGAGCTGTTTTTT
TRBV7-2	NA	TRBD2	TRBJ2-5	CASSLELAGKETQYF	TGTGCCAGCAGCTTAGAACTAGCGGGGAAAGAGACCCAGTACTTC
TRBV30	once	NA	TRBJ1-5	CAWSVPDRSYSNQPQHF	TGTGCCTGGAGTGTCCCGGACAGATCTTATAGCAATCAGCCCCAGCATTTT
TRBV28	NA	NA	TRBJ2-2	CASTYRWSGSTGELFF	TGTGCCAGCACATACAGGTGGTCGGGGAGCACCGGGGAGCTGTTTTTT
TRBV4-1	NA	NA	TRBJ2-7	CASSHTPGQSSYEQYF	TGCGCCAGCAGCCATACGCCGGGTCAGAGTTCCTACGAGCAGTACTTC
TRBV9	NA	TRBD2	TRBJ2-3	CASGLAGMTDTQYF	TGTGCCAGCGGACTAGCGGGAATGACAGATACGCAGTATTTT
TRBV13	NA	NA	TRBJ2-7	CASSPQGSHLDEQYF	TGTGCCAGCAGCCCCCAGGGGTCTCACTTGGACGAGCAGTACTTC
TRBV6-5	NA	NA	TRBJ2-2	CASSYGSGPHTGELFF	TGTGCCAGCAGTTATGGGTCAGGGCCCCACACCGGGGAGCTGTTTTTT
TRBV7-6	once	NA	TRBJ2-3	CASSLGGGAVDTQYF	TGTGCCAGCAGCTTAGGCGGCGGGGCCGTAGATACGCAGTATTTT
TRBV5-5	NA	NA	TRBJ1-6	CASSLGDIIFSYNSPLHF	TGTGCCAGCAGCTTGGGGGACATTATTTTCTCCTATAATTCACCCCTCCACTTT
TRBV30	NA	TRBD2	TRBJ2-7	CAWAGASGLYEQYF	TGTGCCTGGGCCGGGGCTAGCGGTCTCTACGAGCAGTACTTC
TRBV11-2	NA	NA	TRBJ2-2	CASLQGQLFF	TGTGCCAGCCTCCAGGGACAGCTGTTTTTT
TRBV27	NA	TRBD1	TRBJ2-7	CASSSPGQGSYEQYF	TGTGCCAGCAGTTCACCGGGACAGGGCTCCTACGAGCAGTACTTC
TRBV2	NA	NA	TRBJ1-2	CASSDWAGVSGGYTF	TGTGCCAGCAGTGACTGGGCAGGGGTTAGTGGAGGCTACACCTTC
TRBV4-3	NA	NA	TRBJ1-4	CASSQEGQLNEKLFF	TGCGCCAGCAGCCAAGAAGGGCAGTTGAATGAAAAACTGTTTTTT
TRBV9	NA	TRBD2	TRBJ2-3	CASSGLAGAVARNTDTQYF	TGTGCCAGCAGCGGACTAGCGGGAGCGGTAGCCCGAAACACAGATACGCAGTATTTT
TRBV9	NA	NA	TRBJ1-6	CASSVGGGLGSPLHF	TGTGCCAGCAGCGTAGGAGGGGGACTAGGCTCACCCCTCCACTTT
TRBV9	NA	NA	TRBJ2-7	CASSANPGRTYEQYF	TGTGCCAGCAGCGCGAACCCGGGACGGACCTACGAGCAGTACTTC
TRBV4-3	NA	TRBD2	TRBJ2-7	CASSQGLASSYEQYF	TGCGCCAGCAGCCAAGGACTAGCGAGCTCCTACGAGCAGTACTTC
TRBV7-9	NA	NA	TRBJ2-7	CASSDPLGAEQYF	TGTGCCAGCAGCGATCCTTTAGGAGCCGAGCAGTACTTC
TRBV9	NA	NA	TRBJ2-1	CASSVHGNEQFF	TGTGCCAGCAGCGTACATGGCAATGAGCAGTTCTTC
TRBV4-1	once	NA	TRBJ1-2	CASSQETWGQGAYGYTF	TGCGCCAGCAGCCAAGAGACCTGGGGTCAGGGCGCCTATGGCTACACCTTC
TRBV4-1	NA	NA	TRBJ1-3	CASSQALVGGSGNTIYF	TGCGCCAGCAGCCAAGCTCTGGTCGGGGGATCTGGAAACACCATATATTTT
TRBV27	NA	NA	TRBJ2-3	CASGSWTRTDTQYF	TGTGCCAGCGGGTCGTGGACGCGCACAGATACGCAGTATTTT
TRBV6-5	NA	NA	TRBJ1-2	CASSYSQGPRTYGYTF	TGTGCCAGCAGTTACTCCCAGGGCCCAAGGACGTATGGCTACACCTTC
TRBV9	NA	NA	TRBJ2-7	CASSAGNEQYF	TGTGCCAGCAGCGCCGGAAACGAGCAGTACTTC
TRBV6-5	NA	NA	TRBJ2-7	CASSYSHFYEQYF	TGTGCCAGCAGTTACTCCCACTTCTACGAGCAGTACTTC
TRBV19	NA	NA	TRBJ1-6	CASSIVGVRDSPLHF	TGTGCCAGTAGTATAGTAGGGGTCCGTGATTCACCCCTCCACTTT
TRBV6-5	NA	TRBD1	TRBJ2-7	CASSTVGTGAYEQYF	TGTGCCAGCAGCACCGTCGGGACAGGCGCCTACGAGCAGTACTTC
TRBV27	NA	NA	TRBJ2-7	CASGLVGSYEQYF	TGTGCCAGCGGGCTAGTAGGCTCCTACGAGCAGTACTTC
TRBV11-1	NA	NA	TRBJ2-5	CASSLVRAGETQYF	TGTGCCAGCAGCTTAGTTCGAGCCGGAGAGACCCAGTACTTC
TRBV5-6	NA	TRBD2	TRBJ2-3	CASSLSGLAVSTDTQYF	TGTGCCAGCAGCTTGTCAGGCCTAGCGGTGAGCACAGATACGCAGTATTTT
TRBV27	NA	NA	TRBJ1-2	CASSLSNGHGYTF	TGTGCCAGCAGTTTATCCAACGGGCACGGCTACACCTTC
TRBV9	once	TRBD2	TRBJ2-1	CASSVVLAGGLGEQFF	TGTGCCAGCAGCGTGGTTCTAGCGGGAGGGCTGGGGGAGCAGTTCTTC
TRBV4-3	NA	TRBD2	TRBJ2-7	CASSLGTSGNYEQYF	TGCGCCAGCAGCCTCGGGACTAGCGGGAACTACGAGCAGTACTTC